These 6 T cell receptor beta chains originate from one sample sequenced in a study of identical twins. TCRdb re-derived calls from the 5' RACE reads in MiXCR, one entry per CDR3 protein. The table records approximately 690,000 distinct CDR3 sequences, around 6% of them present only once. The sequenced sample consisted of naive T cells sorted from blood. The receptors stem from a man younger than 35 in good health.

The genes are TRBV27 and TRBJ2-3, with D unclear. This CDR3 has 11 residues. Germline V gene sequence: CDR1 MNHEY, CDR2 SMNVEV (reference sequence). Trimming took off 7 bases at V and 6 bases at J, with 8 bases between the two ends. The CDR3 sequence is CASTMADTQYF. CDR3 nucleotides: TGTGCCAGCACCATGGCCGATACGCAGTATTTT.

This clonotype was counted ten times or more. The V call is TRBV5-1, the J call TRBJ1-1; 9 bases fit TRBD1. The CDR3 runs 15 residues. Germline loops: CDR1 SGHRS, CDR2 YFSETQ. V was clipped by 1 base and J by 1 base; unmatched bases: 2. CDR3 nucleotide sequence: TGCGCCAGCAGCTTGTGGACAGGGGCGAACACTGAAGCTTTCTTT. Encoded protein: CASSLWTGANTEAFF.

The genes are TRBV12-3 or TRBV12-4 and TRBJ1-6; the D gene is possibly TRBD1 (6 bases). The CDR3 is made up of 15 amino acids. V lost 8 bases to trimming and J lost 8 bases, with 19 bases between them. Written as DNA, the CDR3 is TGTGCCAGCGGCCAAACCGGCCAGGGGCATTCACCCCTCCACTTT. Translating it yields CASGQTGQGHSPLHF.

This clonotype was recorded at least ten times. The chain combines TRBV28 with TRBJ1-2; D not certain. There are 12 residues in the CDR3. In germline, CDR1 is MDHEN, CDR2 SYDVKM. V was shortened by 3 bases and J by 10 bases, with 12 bases between the two germline ends. The CDR3 sequence is CASSFPPMLYTF. CDR3 DNA: TGTGCCAGCAGTTTTCCCCCGATGCTCTACACCTTC.

This clonotype was detected only a few times. The J gene is TRBJ2-2, the V gene TRBV5-1, with 7 bases aligning to TRBD1. The CDR3 is 15 residues long. CDR1 and CDR2 from the germline V gene are SGHRS and YFSETQ. V trimming: 0 bases; J trimming: 6 bases; junction bases outside the gene matches: 5. CDR3: CASSLVTGAPGELFF. In nucleotides, the CDR3 is TGCGCCAGCAGCTTGGTTACAGGGGCACCCGGGGAGCTGTTTTTT.

This clonotype has at least ten counts. CDR3 DNA sequence: TGTGCCACCAGTGGTCAGGGTTATGAGCAGTTCTTC. This translates into CATSGQGYEQFF. This chain uses TRBV24-1 with TRBJ2-1; possibly TRBD1 for D (5 bases). Per the germline V gene, CDR1 is KGHDR and CDR2 is SFDVKD. Trimming shortened V by 5 bases and J by 8 bases, and 9 bases separated the two germline ends. CDR3 size: 12 residues.